Each of the 26 T cell receptor beta chains below was sequenced from the same sample in a study of T cell clonotyping in hematopoietic cell transplantation (dated by TCRdb to the early 2020s). According to the study, the label for this sample's time point signals: recipient sample about 28 days before transplant, after cytoreduction. Receptors were amplified or captured by the immunoSEQ multiplex PCR assay. The table was pulled from immuneACCESS by TCRdb, which kept in-frame rearrangements only. Such tables lose some clones; where checked, under half of the loss comes from unresolved V genes, and the rest has no known cause. The sample table holds about 69,000 clones, of which around 96% were seen once. The top ten clonotypes cover around 1.7% of the sample. This specimen consisted of peripheral blood mononuclear cells, obtained before stem cell transplant. These receptors all stem from a woman in her fifties or sixties with acute myeloid leukemia. Some clones in this sample may be carry-over from other donors' samples.

This clone came up a few times. V and J are TRBV7-9 and TRBJ1-2; D is undetermined. The CDR3 sequence is 13 residues long. Germline values: CDR1 SEHNR, CDR2 FQNEAQ (reference sequence). The V end lost 8 bases, the J end lost 2 bases, and 12 bases lay between the germline ends. CDR3 sequence reads: CASRGIANYGYTF. CDR3 nucleotide sequence: TGTGCCAGCCGCGGGATTGCGAACTATGGCTACACCTTC.

The V and J genes are TRBV5-4 and TRBJ2-3; TRBD2 matches at 8 bases. The CDR3 is 15 residues long. Trimming at V came to 4 bases and at J to 1 base, leaving 5 bases not matched to a gene. Looked up from germline, CDR1 is SGHNT and CDR2 is YYREEE (reference sequence). The CDR3 DNA reads as TGTGCCAGCAGCCGAGCGGGGGTGCGCACAGATACGCAGTATTTT. This sequence encodes CASSRAGVRTDTQYF. The full variable domain, with the rest looked up from reference TRBV5-4 and TRBJ2-3, is ETGVTQSPTHLIKTRGQQVTLRCSSQSGHNTVSWYQQALGQGPQFIFQYYREEENGRGNFPPRFSGLQFPNYSSELNVNALELDDSALYLCASSRAGVRTDTQYFGPGTRLTVL.

Turning to this clone: Germline and junction disagree at one end, which may indicate a read error. The J gene is TRBJ2-7, the V gene TRBV13; 7 positions agree with TRBD2. From germline, CDR1 is PRHDT and CDR2 FYEKMQ (reference sequence). This CDR3 has 17 amino acids. The CDR3: CASSLGSSGAIYYEQYF. The CDR3 coding sequence is TGTGCCAGCAGCCTAGGTTCGAGCGGGGCTATCTACTACGAGCAGTACTTC.

V gene TRBV29-1 combines with J gene TRBJ1-2; D gene ambiguous. CDR3 size: 12 residues. V was trimmed by 4 bases and J by 1 base, leaving 7 bases between them. Germline lookup yields CDR1 SQVTM and CDR2 ANQGSEA. The CDR3 bases are TGCAGCGTTGGATGGGGTAACTATGGCTACACCTTC. It translates to CSVGWGNYGYTF. The full variable domain, with the rest looked up from reference TRBV29-1 and TRBJ1-2, is SAVISQKPSRDICQRGTSLTIQCQVDSQVTMMFWYRQQPGQSLTLIATANQGSEATYESGFVIDKFPISRPNLTFSTLTVSNMSPEDSSIYLCSVGWGNYGYTFGSGTRLTVV.

The V and J genes are TRBV2 and TRBJ1-5, with D tentatively TRBD1 (6 bases). The CDR3 loop spans 13 amino acids. Trimming took 7 bases from V and 1 from J, leaving 8 bases between them. Germline CDR1 reads SNHLY; CDR2 reads FYNNEI. The CDR3 spells CASKQGSNQPQHF. The CDR3 bases are TGTGCCAGCAAACAGGGAAGCAATCAGCCCCAGCATTTT.

The chain joins TRBV9 to TRBJ2-1; the match to TRBD2 covers 8 bases. CDR1 and CDR2 (germline): SGDLS, YYNGEE. The CDR3 spans 15 residues. Trimming took 0 bases from V and 6 from J; bases not matched to a gene: 5. CDR3 coding DNA: TGTGCCAGCAGCGTAGTACTAGCGGACCTCAATGAGCAGTTCTTC. Translating it yields CASSVVLADLNEQFF.

V gene TRBV19 combines with J gene TRBJ1-1; D is unresolved. V lost 3 bases and J lost 0, with 8 bases in between. The CDR3 spans 14 residues. Germline loops: CDR1 LNHDA, CDR2 SQIVND (reference sequence). CDR3 sequence: CASSIELLNTEAFF. CDR3 coding DNA: TGTGCCAGTAGTATCGAACTTTTGAACACTGAAGCTTTCTTT.

This rearrangement joins TRBV5-1 to TRBJ2-2; 8 bases map to TRBD1. The CDR3 spans 15 residues. Germline CDR1 is SGHRS and CDR2 is YFSETQ. V lost 4 bases, J lost 4 bases, and 6 bases stayed unmatched. CDR3 coding DNA: TGCGCCAGCAGCCAGCTGACAGGGGCCACCGGGGAGCTGTTTTTT. As protein: CASSQLTGATGELFF.

In its sample, this clone was seen once. The rearrangement joins TRBV20-1 to TRBJ1-1; the D is unclear. The ends were cut back, 3 bases at V and 4 bases at J, with 3 bases in the middle. This CDR3 has 10 residues. Germline loops: CDR1 DFQATT, CDR2 SNEGSKA (reference sequence). Written as DNA, the CDR3 is TGCAGTGCTAGCTTCACTGAAGCTTTCTTT. Residues: CSASFTEAFF.

The chain has TRBV6-6 and TRBJ1-2; D is unclear. The CDR3 extends over 13 amino acids. Germline CDR1 and CDR2: MNHNY and SVGAGI (reference sequence). Trimming took 2 bases from V and 0 from J, leaving 4 bases between them. As DNA, the CDR3 is TGTGCCAGCAGTTACATAACTAACTATGGCTACACCTTC. Encoded protein: CASSYITNYGYTF.

The genes are TRBV19 and TRBJ2-7; 8 nucleotides align to TRBD1. Germline CDR1 is LNHDA and CDR2 is SQIVND (reference sequence). The CDR3 sequence is 13 residues long. V shed 5 bases and J 3 bases; nucleotides not matched to a gene: 3. The CDR3 coding sequence is TGTGCCAGTAGTGGGGGACAGGTCTACGAGCAGTACTTC. The encoded protein is CASSGGQVYEQYF.

V is TRBV4-1 and J is TRBJ2-7; 8 bases fit TRBD2. Germline V gene lookup returns CDR1 MGHRA and CDR2 YSYEKL. This CDR3 comprises 13 residues. J lost 7 bases, V lost 4 bases, and 6 bases had no gene match. The CDR3 nucleotides are TGCGCCAGCAGCCTTCCGGGGGGGTATGAGCAGTACTTC. This translates into CASSLPGGYEQYF.

This CDR3 is CASSQVPGDTGELFF. Written as DNA, the CDR3 is TGCGCCAGCAGCCAAGTTCCAGGGGACACCGGGGAGCTGTTTTTT. The V call is TRBV4-1, the J call TRBJ2-2, with a possible D match to TRBD1 (6 bases). The V end was cut by 1 base, the J end by 3 bases, with 9 bases between. The CDR3 has 15 residues. The germline gives CDR1 MGHRA, CDR2 YSYEKL.

The rearrangement joins TRBV6-5 to TRBJ2-6; TRBD2 might be the D (5 bases). The V gene lost 6 bases and the J gene lost 4 bases, with 10 bases spanning the gap. Germline-derived CDR1 and CDR2 are MNHEY and SVGAGI. There are 14 residues in the CDR3. As DNA, the CDR3 is TGTGCCAGCAGAGACCCGGGAGGGGCCAACGTCCTGACTTTC. This codes for CASRDPGGANVLTF.

This clone appeared once. The V and J genes are TRBV6-5 and TRBJ1-6; D gene ambiguous. Germline V gene sequence: CDR1 MNHEY, CDR2 SVGAGI. This CDR3 is 15 amino acids long. The V gene lost 2 bases and the J gene lost 8 bases, with 13 bases spanning the gap. CDR3 sequence: CASSYGVRLDSPLHF. The CDR3 nucleotides are TGTGCCAGCAGTTACGGGGTCAGATTAGATTCACCCCTCCACTTT.

The gene calls are TRBV19 and TRBJ1-1, with 8 bases fitting TRBD1. The J segment lost 7 bases and the V segment lost 0 bases, leaving 10 bases of the junction unmatched. Germline V lookup: CDR1 LNHDA, CDR2 SQIVND (reference sequence). The CDR3 has 16 amino acids. CDR3 in DNA: TGTGCCAGTAGTATAGACCCCCGGACAGGGTTTGGTGAAGCTTTCTTT. Translated: CASSIDPRTGFGEAFF.

This rearrangement joins TRBV5-1 to TRBJ2-3, with D tentatively TRBD1 (6 bases). Germline V gives CDR1 SGHRS, CDR2 YFSETQ. The CDR3 spans 14 residues. V was shortened by 0 bases and J by 6 bases, with 11 bases between the two germline ends. For the CDR3, the DNA is TGCGCCAGCAGCTTGGTTTCAGGGGAGGATACGCAGTATTTT. The encoded protein is CASSLVSGEDTQYF.

This clone was recorded only once. The V call is TRBV7-6, the J call TRBJ2-7, with 12 bases lining up with TRBD2. V shed 5 bases and J 5 bases; nucleotides not matched to a gene: 7. This CDR3 spans 15 amino acids. Germline CDR1 is SGHVS and CDR2 is FNYEAQ. The CDR3 sequence is CASSSTSGRSDEQYF. The CDR3 region has the DNA TGTGCCAGCAGCAGCACTAGCGGGAGGTCTGACGAGCAGTACTTC.

The rearrangement joins TRBV5-4 to TRBJ2-5; TRBD1 agrees at 7 bases. V trimming: 2 bases; J trimming: 5 bases; junction bases outside the gene matches: 9. CDR3 length equals 15 residues. CDR1 SGHNT and CDR2 YYREEE come from the germline V gene (reference sequence). CDR3 DNA: TGTGCCAGCAGCTTAGACAGGGCCTCTGGGGAGACCCAGTACTTC. It codes for CASSLDRASGETQYF.

The chain uses TRBV28 and TRBJ2-7; D gene uncertain. V lost 5 bases, J lost 2 bases, and 7 bases lay in between. Germline V CDR1 and CDR2: MDHEN, SYDVKM. The length of the CDR3 is 12 residues. CDR3 nucleotide sequence: TGTGCCAGCAGTGGCGACACCTACGAGCAGTACTTC. This encodes CASSGDTYEQYF. The complete variable domain, with remaining parts taken from reference TRBV28 and TRBJ2-7, reads DVKVTQSSRYLVKRTGEKVFLECVQDMDHENMFWYRQDPGLGLRLIYFSYDVKMKEKGDIPEGYSVSREKKERFSLILESASTNQTSMYLCASSGDTYEQYFGPGTRLTVT.

The sample holds one count of this clone. The chain joins TRBV4-1 to TRBJ1-2; D may be TRBD1 (5 bases). CDR1 and CDR2 from the germline V gene are MGHRA and YSYEKL. V dropped 0 bases and J dropped 4 bases, with 9 bases sitting between them. The CDR3 consists of 14 residues. The DNA of the CDR3 is TGCGCCAGCAGCCAAGATGGGGACTTCTATGGCTACACCTTC. Protein sequence: CASSQDGDFYGYTF.

The count of this clone is one. V gene TRBV27 combines with J gene TRBJ2-6; no definite D call. This CDR3 has 16 amino acids. Trimming stripped 7 bases from V and 0 bases from J, with 13 bases between. CDR1 is MNHEY and CDR2 is SMNVEV in the germline V gene (reference sequence). In nucleotides, the CDR3 is TGTGCCAGCATGACGGGTTTGAACTCTGGGGCCAACGTCCTGACTTTC. It yields the protein CASMTGLNSGANVLTF.

The gene calls are TRBV2 and TRBJ2-5; the D is unclear. Germline CDR1 reads SNHLY; CDR2 reads FYNNEI. The CDR3 is 13 amino acids. Trimming pared 8 bases from V and 5 bases from J, leaving 15 bases between. CDR3: CASGNDGLETQYF. CDR3 sequence (DNA): TGTGCCAGCGGGAACGACGGCCTGGAGACCCAGTACTTC.

V usage is TRBV30 and J usage is TRBJ2-7; a possible D gene is TRBD2 (5 bases). Germline assignment: CDR1 GTSNPN and CDR2 SVGIG (reference sequence). The CDR3 contains 12 residues. The V and J ends lost 5 bases and 2 bases respectively, with 10 bases between them. The CDR3 protein is CAWEIGAYEQYF. CDR3 bases: TGTGCCTGGGAGATCGGGGCCTACGAGCAGTACTTC.

The V gene is TRBV19, the J gene TRBJ2-4; D not certain. The CDR3 contains 15 residues. Deletions cut 3 bases from V and 5 bases from J, with 14 bases between. Germline assignment: CDR1 LNHDA and CDR2 SQIVND (reference sequence). The CDR3, as DNA: TGTGCCAGTAGTATCCCCAGAACAGCTGAAAACATTCAGTACTTC. It specifies CASSIPRTAENIQYF.

The gene calls are TRBV19 and TRBJ1-2; 7 bases align to TRBD1. Unmatched junction bases numbered 8, after V lost 6 bases and J lost 7 bases. The germline V gene has CDR1 LNHDA and CDR2 SQIVND (reference sequence). The CDR3 is 13 residues long. CDR3 loop: CASSLTGESGYTF. For the CDR3, the DNA is TGTGCCAGTAGCCTAACAGGGGAAAGTGGCTACACCTTC.